This TCR beta chain emerged from a study of blood T cell repertoires in COVID-19 (TCRdb year 2020). Concerning the study at large: Samples covering the acute and convalescent phases of COVID-19 were provided by collaborators in the United States, Italy and Spain. The repertoires were released in a freely available public database intended as a resource for research on the immune response to SARS-CoV-2. Subjects who had been exposed to COVID-19, were actively infected with it, or had recovered from it provided the deeply sampled blood TCRbeta repertoires that made up the dataset. The prospective study material was composed of cDNA or gDNA derived from T cells, B-cell-depleted T cells, or PBMCs. The samples were drawn from the first 160 participants of the ongoing ImmuneRACE study and from some 1,300 subjects provided by 6 global collaborators. Where available, HLA class I and class II types were obtained from metadata supplied by the sample provider rather than from assay-based typing. Nearly every sample came with metadata listing a de-identified subject ID, COVID-19 status, age in years and sex.

Whole blood was collected in K2EDTA tubes by collaborating institutions according to the institutions' own protocols. Collaborator samples were shipped for TCRbeta analysis as frozen whole blood, isolated PBMCs, or DNA extracted from either sample type. Results and caveats for the whole study, not just this receptor: How much clinical and demographic metadata was included differed by source and by participant, and the metadata was provided uncurated.

The immunoSEQ Assay, a bias-controlled multiplex PCR, was used to amplify TCRbeta CDR3 regions from genomic DNA. The published analysis was carried out like this. The number of nucleated cells in each sample was estimated by amplification of reference gene primers within the assay. To quantify the absolute abundance of each unique TCRbeta CDR3 rearrangement, sequence reads were collapsed and filtered. For each sample, productive Simpson clonality was calculated as the square root of Simpson's diversity index over productive rearrangements. The source is immuneACCESS, and TCRdb retained only in-frame sequences with V and J called. Part of the clones is not carried over; for the studies checked, unresolved V genes explain less than half of this, and the remainder is unexplained. V, J and clone size are those of that table, while D and trimming were read from the DNA. Present in this sample are more than 150,000 clones, about four fifths of which were seen just once. Of the sample, roughly 13% falls within the top ten clones.

This clone appeared a few times. Its antigen remains undetermined. The record has no base qualities; no much larger clone is one base away. As encoded in the germline V gene, CDR1 is MNHEY while CDR2 is SVGAGI. From V the trimming removes 6 bases and from J it removes 3 bases, while the gene matches leave 8 bases of the junction unaccounted for. The CDR3 holds 14 amino acids from the cysteine to the phenylalanine. The read is trimmed to its CDR3 DNA, 42 bases read in frame from base 1. This TCR was sampled from a man aged 18 to 35 with active or convalescent COVID-19. Sample: peripheral blood. The chain is assembled from TRBV6-5 and TRBJ2-7; TRBD1 agrees with 7 junctional bases. The DNA sequence follows: TGTGCCAGCAGATCAGAGACAGGGCGCTACGAGCAGTACTTC. Translated, it gives CASRSETGRYEQYF.